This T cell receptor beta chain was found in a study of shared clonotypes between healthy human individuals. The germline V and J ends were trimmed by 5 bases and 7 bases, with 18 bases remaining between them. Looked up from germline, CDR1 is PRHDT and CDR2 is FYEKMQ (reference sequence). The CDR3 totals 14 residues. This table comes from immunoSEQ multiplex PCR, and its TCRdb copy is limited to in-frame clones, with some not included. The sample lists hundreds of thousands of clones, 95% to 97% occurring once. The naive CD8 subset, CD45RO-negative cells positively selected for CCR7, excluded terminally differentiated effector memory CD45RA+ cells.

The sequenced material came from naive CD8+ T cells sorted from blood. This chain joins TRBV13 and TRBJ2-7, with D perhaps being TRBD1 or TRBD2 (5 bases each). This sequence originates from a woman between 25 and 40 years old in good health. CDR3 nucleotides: TGTGCCAGCAGCGATATCGGGGCATGGGGAGAGCAGTACTTC. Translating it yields CASSDIGAWGEQYF.